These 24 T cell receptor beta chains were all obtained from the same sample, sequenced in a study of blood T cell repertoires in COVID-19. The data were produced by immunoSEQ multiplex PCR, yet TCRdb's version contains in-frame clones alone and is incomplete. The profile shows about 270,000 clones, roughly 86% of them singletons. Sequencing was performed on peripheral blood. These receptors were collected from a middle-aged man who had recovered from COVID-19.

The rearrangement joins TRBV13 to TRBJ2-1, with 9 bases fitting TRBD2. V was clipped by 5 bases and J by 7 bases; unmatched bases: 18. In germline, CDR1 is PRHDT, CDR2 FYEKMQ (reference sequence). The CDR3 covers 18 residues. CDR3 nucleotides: TGTGCCAGCAGCCAGATATCTTCAGGCGGGAGGGCTGGAAATGAGCAGTTCTTC. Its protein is CASSQISSGGRAGNEQFF.

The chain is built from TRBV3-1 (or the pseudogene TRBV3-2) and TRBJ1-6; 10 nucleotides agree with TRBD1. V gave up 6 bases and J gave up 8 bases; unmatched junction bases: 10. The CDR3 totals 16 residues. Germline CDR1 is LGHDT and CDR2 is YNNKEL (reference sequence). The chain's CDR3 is CASSPRLGQGYSPLHF. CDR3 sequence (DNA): TGTGCCAGCAGTCCCCGCTTGGGACAGGGGTATTCACCCCTCCACTTT.

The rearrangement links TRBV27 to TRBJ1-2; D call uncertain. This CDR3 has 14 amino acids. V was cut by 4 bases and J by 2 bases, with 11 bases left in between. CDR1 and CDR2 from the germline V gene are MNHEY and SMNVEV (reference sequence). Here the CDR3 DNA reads TGTGCCAGCAGTTACAACAATCTCAACTATGGCTACACCTTC. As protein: CASSYNNLNYGYTF.

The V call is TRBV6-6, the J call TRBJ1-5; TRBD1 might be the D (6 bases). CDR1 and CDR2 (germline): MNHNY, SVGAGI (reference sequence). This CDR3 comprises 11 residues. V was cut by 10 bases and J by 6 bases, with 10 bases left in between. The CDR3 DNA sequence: TGTGCCACCCGGGGGGCTCAGCCCCAGCATTTT. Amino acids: CATRGAQPQHF.

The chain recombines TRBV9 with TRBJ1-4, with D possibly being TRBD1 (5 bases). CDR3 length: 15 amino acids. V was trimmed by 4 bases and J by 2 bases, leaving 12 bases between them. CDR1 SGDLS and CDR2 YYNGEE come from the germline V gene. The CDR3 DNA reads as TGTGCCAGCAGCTTCCTAGGGGCGACTAATGAAAAACTGTTTTTT. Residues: CASSFLGATNEKLFF.

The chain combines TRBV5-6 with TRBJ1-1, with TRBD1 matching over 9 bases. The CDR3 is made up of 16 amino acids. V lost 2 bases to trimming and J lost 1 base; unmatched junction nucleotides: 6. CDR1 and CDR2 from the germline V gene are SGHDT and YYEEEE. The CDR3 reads CASSLLGQGSNTEAFF. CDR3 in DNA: TGTGCCAGCAGCTTACTGGGACAGGGATCGAACACTGAAGCTTTCTTT.

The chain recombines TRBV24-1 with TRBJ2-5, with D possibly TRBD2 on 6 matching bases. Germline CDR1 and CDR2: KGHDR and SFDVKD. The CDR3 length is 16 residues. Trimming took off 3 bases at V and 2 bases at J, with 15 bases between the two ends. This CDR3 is CATSDPTRDPQETQYF. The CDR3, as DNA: TGTGCCACCAGTGATCCGACTAGAGACCCTCAAGAGACCCAGTACTTC.

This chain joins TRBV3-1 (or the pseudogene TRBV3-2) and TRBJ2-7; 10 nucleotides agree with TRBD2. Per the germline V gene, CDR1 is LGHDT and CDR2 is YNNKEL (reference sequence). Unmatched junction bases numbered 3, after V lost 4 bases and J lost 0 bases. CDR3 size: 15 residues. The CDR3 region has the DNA TGTGCCAGCAGCCCCGAGCGGGGGGGCTCCTACGAGCAGTACTTC. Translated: CASSPERGGSYEQYF.

The CDR3 coding sequence is TGTGCCAGCAGTAGGGCTAGCCATACTAATTACGAGCAGTACTTC. It yields the protein CASSRASHTNYEQYF. The chain carries TRBV6-5 and TRBJ2-7, with D perhaps TRBD2 (5 bases). The germline gives CDR1 MNHEY, CDR2 SVGAGI. The CDR3 is 15 amino acids. V was cut by 5 bases and J by 4 bases, with 18 bases left in between.

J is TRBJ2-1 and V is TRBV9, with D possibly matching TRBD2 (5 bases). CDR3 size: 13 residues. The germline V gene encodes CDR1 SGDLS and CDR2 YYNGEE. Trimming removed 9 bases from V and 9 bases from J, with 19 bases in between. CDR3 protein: CATSEAHAGEQFF. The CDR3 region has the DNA TGTGCCACCTCAGAGGCCCACGCGGGTGAGCAGTTCTTC. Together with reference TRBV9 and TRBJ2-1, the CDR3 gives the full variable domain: DSGVTQTPKHLITATGQRVTLRCSPRSGDLSVYWYQQSLDQGLQFLIQYYNGEERAKGNILERFSAQQFPDLHSELNLSSLELGDSALYFCATSEAHAGEQFFGPGTRLTVL.

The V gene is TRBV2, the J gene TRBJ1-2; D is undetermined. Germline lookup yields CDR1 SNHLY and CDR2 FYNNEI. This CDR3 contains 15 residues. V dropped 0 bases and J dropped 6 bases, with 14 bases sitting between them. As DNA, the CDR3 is TGTGCCAGCAGTGAAGCAGCGGCAGGACGGGATGGCTACACCTTC. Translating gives CASSEAAAGRDGYTF.

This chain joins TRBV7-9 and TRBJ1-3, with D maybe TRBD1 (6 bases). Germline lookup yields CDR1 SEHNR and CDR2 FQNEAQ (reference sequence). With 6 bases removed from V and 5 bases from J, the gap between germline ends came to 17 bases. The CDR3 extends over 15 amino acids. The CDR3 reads CASRSNPGVRNTIYF. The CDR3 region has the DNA TGTGCCAGCAGATCGAACCCAGGGGTGCGAAACACCATATATTTT.

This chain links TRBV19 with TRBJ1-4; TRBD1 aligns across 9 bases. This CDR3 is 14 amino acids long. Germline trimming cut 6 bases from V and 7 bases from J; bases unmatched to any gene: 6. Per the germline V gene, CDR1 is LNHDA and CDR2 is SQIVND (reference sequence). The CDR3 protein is CASRTTGGSEKLFF. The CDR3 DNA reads TGTGCCAGTAGGACCACAGGGGGCAGTGAAAAACTGTTTTTT.

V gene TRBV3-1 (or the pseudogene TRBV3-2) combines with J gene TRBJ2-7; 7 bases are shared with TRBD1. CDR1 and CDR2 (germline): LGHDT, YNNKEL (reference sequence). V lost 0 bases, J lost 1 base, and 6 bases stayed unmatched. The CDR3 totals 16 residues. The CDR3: CASSQEMGQFSYEQYF. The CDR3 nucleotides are TGTGCCAGCAGCCAAGAAATGGGACAGTTTTCCTACGAGCAGTACTTC.

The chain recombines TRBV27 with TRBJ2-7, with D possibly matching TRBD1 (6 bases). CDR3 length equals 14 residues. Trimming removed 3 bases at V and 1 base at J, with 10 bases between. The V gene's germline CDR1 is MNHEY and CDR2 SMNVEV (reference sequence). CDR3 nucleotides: TGTGCCAGCAGTTTCGGGGACATGTCCTACGAGCAGTACTTC. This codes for CASSFGDMSYEQYF.

The CDR3 nucleotides are TGTGCCAGCAGCTTAGGTCGAGCGGACTTCTACGAGCAGTACTTC. Translating it yields CASSLGRADFYEQYF. The chain couples TRBV11-2 to TRBJ2-7; weak D call: TRBD2 (5 bases). This CDR3 comprises 15 residues. CDR1 and CDR2 from the germline V gene are SGHAT and FQNNGV. Trimming removed 1 base from V and 3 bases from J, with 13 bases in between.

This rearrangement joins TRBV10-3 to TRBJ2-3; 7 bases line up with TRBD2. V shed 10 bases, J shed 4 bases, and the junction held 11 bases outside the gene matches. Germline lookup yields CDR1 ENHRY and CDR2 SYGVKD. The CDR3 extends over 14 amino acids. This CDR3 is CATKTSSIADTQYF. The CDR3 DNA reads TGTGCCACCAAGACTAGCTCGATAGCAGATACGCAGTATTTT.

CDR3 amino acids: CASSLEEDRRNEKLFF. Here the CDR3 DNA reads TGTGCCAGCAGCTTAGAAGAAGACAGACGTAATGAAAAACTGTTTTTT. The chain carries TRBV13 and TRBJ1-4; tentatively, D is TRBD1 (5 bases). The germline V gene has CDR1 PRHDT and CDR2 FYEKMQ (reference sequence). The CDR3 contains 16 residues. Trimming pared 1 base from V and 4 bases from J, leaving 13 bases between.

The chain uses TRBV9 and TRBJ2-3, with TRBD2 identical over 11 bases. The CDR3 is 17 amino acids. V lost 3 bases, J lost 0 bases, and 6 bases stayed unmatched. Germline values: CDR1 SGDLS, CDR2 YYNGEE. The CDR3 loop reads CASSAPRLAGSTDTQYF. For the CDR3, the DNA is TGTGCCAGCAGCGCACCCCGACTAGCGGGGAGCACAGATACGCAGTATTTT.

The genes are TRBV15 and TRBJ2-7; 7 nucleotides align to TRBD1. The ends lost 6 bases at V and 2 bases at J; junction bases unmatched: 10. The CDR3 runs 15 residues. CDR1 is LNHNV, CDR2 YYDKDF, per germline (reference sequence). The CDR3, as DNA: TGTGCCACCAGGCGTTCCGGGACAGCTACCTACGAGCAGTACTTC. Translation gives CATRRSGTATYEQYF.

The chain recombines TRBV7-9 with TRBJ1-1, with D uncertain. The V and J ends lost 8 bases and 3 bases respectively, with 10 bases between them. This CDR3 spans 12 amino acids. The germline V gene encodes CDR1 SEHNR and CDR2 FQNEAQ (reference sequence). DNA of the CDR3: TGTGCCAGCCGTAGCGGGGACACTGAAGCTTTCTTT. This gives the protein CASRSGDTEAFF. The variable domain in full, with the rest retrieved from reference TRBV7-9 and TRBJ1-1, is DTGVSQNPRHKITKRGQNVTFRCDPISEHNRLYWYRQTLGQGPEFLTYFQNEAQLEKSRLLSDRFSAERPKGSFSTLEIQRTEQGDSAMYLCASRSGDTEAFFGQGTRLTVV.

The DNA for the CDR3 is TGTGCCATCAGTGAGTCGCGGGGGGCCCATTACGAGCAGTACTTC. This sequence encodes CAISESRGAHYEQYF. The chain joins TRBV10-3 to TRBJ2-7, with TRBD2 identical over 8 bases. Trimming took 0 bases from V and 4 from J; bases not matched to a gene: 5. CDR3 length equals 15 residues. The germline CDR1 and CDR2 sequences are ENHRY and SYGVKD.

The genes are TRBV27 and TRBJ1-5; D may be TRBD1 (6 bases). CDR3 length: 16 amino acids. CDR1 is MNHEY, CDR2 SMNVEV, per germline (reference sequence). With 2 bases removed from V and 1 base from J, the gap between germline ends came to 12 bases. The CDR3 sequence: CASSLGGPRSNQPQHF. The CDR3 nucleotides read TGTGCCAGCAGTTTAGGGGGCCCGAGGAGCAATCAGCCCCAGCATTTT.

The CDR3 DNA follows: TGTGCCAGCAGCTTTTCCGACTCCAGGGTCTCCTACGAGCAGTACTTC. Protein product: CASSFSDSRVSYEQYF. The rearrangement uses TRBV7-8 and TRBJ2-7, with D perhaps TRBD1 (5 bases). The V gene's germline CDR1 is SGHVS and CDR2 FQNEAQ. This CDR3 region has 16 residues. Between the trimmed V and J ends, which lost 3 bases and 0 bases, there was a span of 15 bases.